This is a list of T cell receptor beta chains from one sample in a study of lymphopenia after photon versus proton radiotherapy. Here immunoSEQ multiplex PCR was the method, and the copy in TCRdb shows in-frame clones only, minus some. There are about 12,000 clones in the sample; 89% occur only once, and 3.3% lies in the top ten. The sample here was peripheral blood, taken from a patient treated with proton-based radiotherapy. These receptors all stem from a man aged 55 to 70 with pancreatic cancer. Both conserved end residues are part of each CDR3. A D gene is named only where the DNA matches it firmly. The listing skips clone size in some rows; elsewhere it reads once, few, many or a size class.

D	J	size	V	CDR3	DNA
TRBD1	TRBJ2-2	once	TRBV7-8	CASSLAGTGVPGELFF	TGTGCCAGCAGCTTGGCCGGGACAGGGGTTCCCGGGGAGCTGTTTTTT
TRBD1	TRBJ2-7	NA	TRBV15	CATSRAETGLDEQYF	TGTGCCACCAGCAGAGCTGAGACAGGGCTCGACGAGCAGTACTTC
NA	TRBJ2-3	NA	TRBV28	CASLSVWATDTQYF	TGTGCCAGCCTATCAGTTTGGGCCACAGATACGCAGTATTTT
TRBD1	TRBJ1-6	NA	TRBV4-3	CASSPGQVNNSPLHF	TGCGCCAGCAGCCCGGGACAGGTGAATAATTCACCCCTCCACTTT
TRBD2	TRBJ2-7	NA	TRBV25-1	CASSPTSGKNSYEQYF	TGTGCCAGCAGCCCCACTAGCGGGAAAAACTCCTACGAGCAGTACTTC
TRBD1	TRBJ1-1	NA	TRBV2	CASSETGGTEAFF	TGTGCCAGCAGCGAGACAGGGGGCACTGAAGCTTTCTTT
TRBD2	TRBJ2-1	NA	TRBV18	CASSPGGGTYNEQFF	TGTGCCAGCTCACCTGGCGGGGGTACCTACAATGAGCAGTTCTTC
NA	TRBJ1-5	NA	TRBV6-6	CASSYSGISNQPQHF	TGTGCCAGCAGTTACTCAGGGATCAGCAATCAGCCCCAGCATTTT
NA	TRBJ1-1	NA	TRBV6-5	CASSLMGGGNTEAFF	TGTGCCAGCAGTTTAATGGGGGGCGGAAACACTGAAGCTTTCTTT
TRBD2	TRBJ2-3	NA	TRBV18	CASSFPRTSGRTDTQYF	TGTGCCAGCTCTTTCCCCCGGACTAGCGGGAGAACAGATACGCAGTATTTT
NA	TRBJ1-1	NA	TRBV9	CASSVVSGLNTEAFF	TGTGCCAGCAGCGTAGTCTCAGGGTTGAACACTGAAGCTTTCTTT
NA	TRBJ2-2	once	TRBV9	CASSVDGTGELFF	TGTGCCAGCAGCGTAGACGGCACCGGGGAGCTGTTTTTT
TRBD2	TRBJ2-1	NA	TRBV9	CASSVAWMTSGTEGLNNEQFF	TGTGCCAGCAGCGTAGCTTGGATGACTAGCGGGACCGAGGGACTAAACAATGAGCAGTTCTTC
NA	TRBJ1-2	NA	TRBV6-1	CASSEALSDYGYTF	TGTGCCAGCAGTGAAGCGCTATCAGACTATGGCTACACCTTC
NA	TRBJ1-1	NA	TRBV30	CAWSPTGYTEAFF	TGTGCCTGGAGCCCAACAGGGTACACTGAAGCTTTCTTT
TRBD1	TRBJ1-5	NA	TRBV28	CASREGTGQGRQPQHF	TGTGCCAGCAGGGAAGGGACGGGACAGGGAAGACAGCCCCAGCATTTT
TRBD2	TRBJ2-7	NA	TRBV18	CASSQGLAGLSYEQYF	TGTGCCAGCTCTCAAGGACTAGCGGGCCTCTCCTACGAGCAGTACTTC
NA	TRBJ1-2	NA	TRBV5-6	CASSLAAVNGYTF	TGTGCCAGCAGCTTGGCCGCGGTTAATGGCTACACCTTC
TRBD1	TRBJ2-1	NA	TRBV28	CASSLNRGYEQFF	TGTGCCAGCAGTTTGAACAGGGGATATGAGCAGTTCTTC
TRBD1	TRBJ1-5	NA	TRBV7-2	CASSFMGQTDQPQHF	TGTGCCAGCAGCTTTATGGGACAGACGGATCAGCCCCAGCATTTT
TRBD2	TRBJ2-1	NA	TRBV4-1	CASSFERGSYNEQFF	TGCGCCAGCAGCTTCGAGCGGGGCTCCTACAATGAGCAGTTCTTC
NA	TRBJ1-6	NA	TRBV10-3	CAISDPRNRNSPLHF	TGTGCCATCAGTGATCCGAGGAACAGGAATTCACCCCTCCACTTT
NA	TRBJ1-1	NA	TRBV5-5	CASSFQPLSTEAFF	TGTGCCAGCAGCTTCCAGCCTCTGAGCACTGAAGCTTTCTTT
TRBD1	TRBJ2-1	NA	TRBV30	CAWGRQGAYNEQFF	TGTGCCTGGGGTAGACAGGGGGCCTACAATGAGCAGTTCTTC
NA	TRBJ2-7	few	TRBV5-4	CASSLEPATYEQYF	TGTGCCAGCAGCTTAGAACCAGCGACCTACGAGCAGTACTTC
TRBD1	TRBJ2-3	NA	TRBV28	CASSRTLGGQFTDTQYF	TGTGCCAGCAGTCGGACCTTAGGGGGACAGTTCACAGATACGCAGTATTTT
TRBD2	TRBJ2-6	NA	TRBV4-1	CASSQLVAGGTSGANVLTF	TGCGCCAGCAGCCAACTGGTAGCGGGGGGCACCTCTGGGGCCAACGTCCTGACTTTC
TRBD2	TRBJ2-7	NA	TRBV5-1	CASSLRPGTISGRTENYEQYF	TGCGCCAGCAGCTTACGCCCCGGGACTATTAGCGGGAGGACCGAAAACTACGAGCAGTACTTC
TRBD1	TRBJ2-7	NA	TRBV4-3	CASSQEARAGGYEQYF	TGCGCCAGCAGCCAAGAAGCGCGCGCAGGGGGATACGAGCAGTACTTC
NA	TRBJ2-7	NA	TRBV30	CAWSVFSYEQYF	TGTGCCTGGAGTGTATTTTCCTACGAGCAGTACTTC
NA	TRBJ2-5	NA	TRBV7-9	CASSSAGWRTQYF	TGTGCCAGCAGCTCCGCGGGATGGAGGACCCAGTACTTC
NA	TRBJ2-5	NA	TRBV28	CASSLTGLLEEQYF	TGTGCCAGCAGTTTAACCGGCCTATTGGAGGAGCAGTACTTC
TRBD2	TRBJ2-3	NA	TRBV10-2	CASSVLASTDTQYF	TGCGCCAGCAGCGTACTAGCGAGCACAGATACGCAGTATTTT
NA	TRBJ2-1	NA	TRBV14	CASSQDLRSQEQFF	TGTGCCAGCAGCCAAGATCTTCGATCCCAAGAGCAGTTCTTC
NA	TRBJ1-5	NA	TRBV20-1	CSASDQPQHF	TGCAGTGCTAGCGATCAGCCCCAGCATTTT
NA	TRBJ2-1	NA	TRBV9	CASSLNQGDYNEQFF	TGTGCCAGCAGCCTAAACCAGGGCGACTACAATGAGCAGTTCTTC
NA	TRBJ2-5	NA	TRBV6-1	CASSDRQERETQYF	TGTGCCAGCAGTGATCGGCAGGAGAGGGAGACCCAGTACTTC
TRBD2	TRBJ2-5	NA	TRBV4-3	CASSLTSGTGETQYF	TGCGCCAGCAGCCTGACTAGCGGGACGGGAGAGACCCAGTACTTC
NA	TRBJ2-7	NA	TRBV21-1	CASSATGQGASYEQYF	TGTGCCAGCAGCGCGACGGGACAGGGGGCCTCCTACGAGCAGTACTTC
TRBD1	TRBJ2-7	NA	TRBV6-1	CASRRPGQGTYEQYF	TGTGCCAGCAGGAGACCGGGACAGGGCACCTACGAGCAGTACTTC
NA	TRBJ2-1	NA	TRBV29-1	CSVFPATSAANEQFF	TGCAGCGTTTTCCCCGCGACTAGTGCCGCCAATGAGCAGTTCTTC
TRBD1	TRBJ2-1	NA	TRBV5-8	CASRGDRGRFGEQFF	TGTGCCAGCAGGGGGGACAGGGGGCGTTTTGGTGAGCAGTTCTTC
NA	TRBJ2-2	NA	TRBV5-1	CASSLERINTGELFF	TGCGCCAGCAGCTTGGAGCGGATAAACACCGGGGAGCTGTTTTTT
NA	TRBJ2-7	NA	TRBV19	CASSTLGAGRNGEQYF	TGTGCCAGTAGTACCCTCGGCGCAGGAAGAAACGGCGAGCAGTACTTC
TRBD2	TRBJ2-7	NA	TRBV10-2	CASNHLGLADEQYF	TGCGCCAGCAACCATTTGGGACTAGCGGACGAGCAGTACTTC
NA	TRBJ1-1	NA	TRBV5-5	CASRFLFLPTEAFF	TGTGCCAGCAGATTTCTCTTCCTTCCCACTGAAGCTTTCTTT
TRBD1	TRBJ2-7	NA	TRBV5-6	CASSLGNRGIYEQYF	TGTGCCAGCAGCTTGGGGAACAGGGGGATCTACGAGCAGTACTTC
NA	TRBJ1-5	once	TRBV7-2	CASSLDGGGKPQHF	TGTGCCAGCAGCTTAGATGGGGGGGGTAAGCCCCAGCATTTT
TRBD2	TRBJ2-1	NA	TRBV6-6	CAVWTSGTTNEQFF	TGTGCCGTTTGGACTAGCGGGACAACCAATGAGCAGTTCTTC
TRBD1	TRBJ2-3	NA	TRBV2	CASRWDRYTDTQYF	TGTGCCAGCAGATGGGACAGGTACACAGATACGCAGTATTTT
NA	TRBJ2-3	NA	TRBV28	CASGGGSTDTQYF	TGTGCCTCCGGCGGGGGCAGCACAGATACGCAGTATTTT
NA	TRBJ1-2	NA	TRBV9	CASGRTANYGYTF	TGTGCCAGCGGCCGGACAGCTAACTATGGCTACACCTTC
NA	TRBJ2-1	NA	TRBV10-3	CAISEGVYNEQFF	TGTGCCATCAGTGAAGGGGTTTACAATGAGCAGTTCTTC
TRBD2	TRBJ2-5	NA	TRBV7-2	CASSLEGAGLAGRETQYF	TGTGCCAGCAGCTTAGAAGGCGCCGGACTAGCGGGCCGAGAGACCCAGTACTTC